Listed below are T cell receptor beta chains from one sample, sequenced in a study of T-cell reconstitution after alpha-beta-depleted transplantation in children. Using its own MiXCR run on the PCR reads, TCRdb lists one record per CDR3 protein. The sample shows around 440,000 distinct CDR3 sequences, about 17% of them seen only once. The sample in question was PBMCs, mostly from graft donor cells, obtained 360 days after TCRalphabeta/CD19-depleted stem cell transplant. These receptors were collected from a boy under two years old who had a stem cell transplant for Wiskott-Aldrich syndrome, so the T cells may come from the graft donor. Both conserved end residues are part of each CDR3. Each record gives: V gene, clone size, D gene, J gene, CDR3 protein, CDR3 DNA. A D gene is named only where the DNA matches it firmly. Clone size appears in some rows only: once, few, many, or a class for an expanded clone.

V gene: TRBV5-1; clone size: few; D gene: TRBD2; J gene: TRBJ2-1; CDR3 protein: CASSVAGLGVNEQFF; CDR3 DNA: TGCGCCAGCAGCGTTGCTGGACTAGGAGTCAATGAGCAGTTCTTC
V gene: TRBV5-1; clone size: few; D gene: NA; J gene: TRBJ2-7; CDR3 protein: CASSLNPTIGYEQYF; CDR3 DNA: TGCGCCAGCAGCTTGAACCCGACTATTGGCTACGAGCAGTACTTC
V gene: TRBV7-2; clone size: NA; D gene: TRBD1; J gene: TRBJ1-6; CDR3 protein: CASSLLWAGGYGNSPLHF; CDR3 DNA: TGTGCCAGCAGCTTATTATGGGCAGGGGGCTATGGAAATTCACCCCTCCACTTT
V gene: TRBV2; clone size: NA; D gene: NA; J gene: TRBJ1-1; CDR3 protein: CASSLNQGPNTEAFF; CDR3 DNA: TGTGCCAGCAGTCTCAACCAGGGCCCGAACACTGAAGCTTTCTTT
V gene: TRBV29-1; clone size: many; D gene: NA; J gene: TRBJ2-7; CDR3 protein: CSVDPTGDYEQYF; CDR3 DNA: TGCAGCGTCGACCCGACAGGCGACTACGAGCAGTACTTC
V gene: TRBV6-2/TRBV6-3; clone size: NA; D gene: TRBD2; J gene: TRBJ2-3; CDR3 protein: CASSYPGLAGDLPLLNTQYF; CDR3 DNA: TGTGCCAGCAGTTACCCCGGACTAGCGGGGGACCTCCCTCTGCTGAATACGCAGTATTTT
V gene: TRBV5-1; clone size: few; D gene: NA; J gene: TRBJ1-1; CDR3 protein: CASSLRIGGEPDTEAFF; CDR3 DNA: TGCGCCAGCAGCTTGCGAATCGGAGGAGAGCCCGACACTGAAGCTTTCTTT
V gene: TRBV7-9; clone size: many; D gene: TRBD1; J gene: TRBJ2-5; CDR3 protein: CASSSPGQEYQETQYF; CDR3 DNA: TGTGCCAGCAGCTCCCCGGGACAGGAGTACCAAGAGACCCAGTACTTC
V gene: TRBV29-1; clone size: NA; D gene: NA; J gene: TRBJ2-3; CDR3 protein: CSVDRVGTDTQYF; CDR3 DNA: TGCAGCGTTGATAGGGTCGGCACAGATACGCAGTATTTT
V gene: TRBV18; clone size: NA; D gene: NA; J gene: TRBJ2-7; CDR3 protein: CASSVTLGIEQYF; CDR3 DNA: TGTGCCAGCTCAGTCACTCTCGGTATCGAGCAGTACTTC
V gene: TRBV13; clone size: NA; D gene: TRBD2; J gene: TRBJ2-1; CDR3 protein: CASNLLAGGYNEQFF; CDR3 DNA: TGTGCCAGCAACCTTCTAGCGGGGGGCTACAATGAGCAGTTCTTC
V gene: TRBV3-1; clone size: NA; D gene: NA; J gene: TRBJ2-7; CDR3 protein: CASSQEAGAGWREQYF; CDR3 DNA: TGTGCCAGCAGCCAAGAGGCTGGAGCGGGTTGGCGAGAGCAGTACTTC
V gene: TRBV12-3/TRBV12-4; clone size: NA; D gene: NA; J gene: TRBJ2-3; CDR3 protein: CASSLRQAADTQYF; CDR3 DNA: TGTGCCAGCAGTTTACGGCAGGCAGCAGATACGCAGTATTTT
V gene: TRBV5-1; clone size: NA; D gene: TRBD1; J gene: TRBJ2-3; CDR3 protein: CASSSYRDRVLYTQYF; CDR3 DNA: TGCGCCAGCAGCTCCTACCGGGACAGGGTATTGTATACGCAGTATTTT
V gene: TRBV4-3; clone size: few; D gene: NA; J gene: TRBJ2-5; CDR3 protein: CASSQVGGAQETQYF; CDR3 DNA: TGCGCCAGCAGCCAAGTTGGGGGGGCTCAAGAGACCCAGTACTTC
V gene: TRBV6-5; clone size: NA; D gene: TRBD2; J gene: TRBJ2-3; CDR3 protein: CASSSLAGRRTDTQYF; CDR3 DNA: TGTGCCAGCAGTTCCCTAGCGGGGAGACGCACAGATACGCAGTATTTT
V gene: TRBV4-3; clone size: few; D gene: TRBD1; J gene: TRBJ1-3; CDR3 protein: CASSQGNRGLSGNTIYF; CDR3 DNA: TGCGCCAGCAGCCAAGGCAACAGGGGGCTCTCTGGAAACACCATATATTTT
V gene: TRBV12-3/TRBV12-4; clone size: many; D gene: NA; J gene: TRBJ1-6; CDR3 protein: CASRLGGTGASPLHF; CDR3 DNA: TGTGCCAGCAGGCTTGGGGGGACTGGGGCTTCACCCCTCCACTTT
V gene: TRBV10-3; clone size: few; D gene: TRBD1; J gene: TRBJ1-4; CDR3 protein: CAISESGTGSEKLFF; CDR3 DNA: TGTGCCATCAGTGAGTCGGGGACAGGGAGTGAAAAACTGTTTTTT
V gene: TRBV5-6; clone size: NA; D gene: NA; J gene: TRBJ2-6; CDR3 protein: CASSPPRANVLTF; CDR3 DNA: TGTGCCAGCAGCCCACCCCGGGCCAACGTCCTGACTTTC
V gene: TRBV12-3/TRBV12-4; clone size: NA; D gene: NA; J gene: TRBJ2-5; CDR3 protein: CASSPATRETQYF; CDR3 DNA: TGTGCCAGCAGTCCCGCGACAAGGGAGACCCAGTACTTC
V gene: TRBV5-1; clone size: NA; D gene: NA; J gene: TRBJ2-1; CDR3 protein: CASSSGINEQFF; CDR3 DNA: TGCGCCAGCAGCTCGGGAATCAATGAGCAGTTCTTC
V gene: TRBV7-8; clone size: NA; D gene: NA; J gene: TRBJ2-2; CDR3 protein: CASSFVRVPGELFF; CDR3 DNA: TGTGCCAGCAGCTTCGTAAGGGTACCCGGGGAGCTGTTTTTT
V gene: TRBV12-3/TRBV12-4; clone size: NA; D gene: TRBD2; J gene: TRBJ2-5; CDR3 protein: CASSTGTSGGSKTQYF; CDR3 DNA: TGTGCCAGCAGTACAGGGACTAGCGGGGGTTCTAAGACCCAGTACTTC
V gene: TRBV5-5; clone size: many; D gene: NA; J gene: TRBJ2-7; CDR3 protein: CASSLIPGPYEQYF; CDR3 DNA: TGTGCCAGCAGCTTGATTCCGGGACCCTACGAGCAGTACTTC
V gene: TRBV14; clone size: NA; D gene: NA; J gene: TRBJ2-7; CDR3 protein: CASSQGSSSYEQYF; CDR3 DNA: TGTGCCAGCAGCCAAGGTTCTAGCAGCTACGAGCAGTACTTC
V gene: TRBV7-6; clone size: NA; D gene: NA; J gene: TRBJ2-3; CDR3 protein: CASKRQAHTDTQYF; CDR3 DNA: TGTGCCAGCAAGCGGCAGGCCCACACAGATACGCAGTATTTT
V gene: TRBV30; clone size: NA; D gene: TRBD1; J gene: TRBJ1-1; CDR3 protein: CACLQGRVNTEAFF; CDR3 DNA: TGTGCCTGTCTACAGGGGAGGGTGAACACTGAAGCTTTCTTT
V gene: TRBV12-3/TRBV12-4; clone size: NA; D gene: NA; J gene: TRBJ2-7; CDR3 protein: CASSLQAPQGYNYEQYF; CDR3 DNA: TGTGCCAGCAGTTTGCAGGCCCCGCAGGGCTATAACTACGAGCAGTACTTC
V gene: TRBV3-1; clone size: few; D gene: NA; J gene: TRBJ2-7; CDR3 protein: CASSQDGREGSYEQYF; CDR3 DNA: TGTGCCAGCAGCCAAGATGGAAGGGAAGGCTCCTACGAGCAGTACTTC
V gene: TRBV7-2; clone size: few; D gene: NA; J gene: TRBJ2-5; CDR3 protein: CASSFKAGTQYF; CDR3 DNA: TGTGCCAGCAGCTTCAAGGCCGGGACCCAGTACTTC
V gene: TRBV6-5; clone size: few; D gene: TRBD2; J gene: TRBJ2-7; CDR3 protein: CASSRTSGRTPLSYEQYF; CDR3 DNA: TGTGCCAGCAGCAGGACTAGCGGGAGGACCCCCTTGTCCTACGAGCAGTACTTC
V gene: TRBV5-1; clone size: once; D gene: NA; J gene: TRBJ2-2; CDR3 protein: CVSSFGGSNTGELFF; CDR3 DNA: TGCGTCAGCAGCTTTGGGGGTTCGAACACCGGGGAGCTGTTTTTT
V gene: TRBV21-1; clone size: NA; D gene: NA; J gene: TRBJ2-7; CDR3 protein: CASSSPETTLYEQYF; CDR3 DNA: TGTGCCAGCAGCTCCCCAGAAACGACCCTTTACGAGCAGTACTTC
V gene: TRBV24-1; clone size: many; D gene: TRBD2; J gene: TRBJ2-2; CDR3 protein: CATSDPGLENTGELFF; CDR3 DNA: TGTGCCACCAGTGATCCGGGACTAGAGAACACCGGGGAGCTGTTTTTT
V gene: TRBV7-8; clone size: few; D gene: NA; J gene: TRBJ2-3; CDR3 protein: CASSLRTLAYTDTQYF; CDR3 DNA: TGTGCCAGCAGCTTGCGAACCCTAGCGTATACAGATACGCAGTATTTT
V gene: TRBV12-3/TRBV12-4; clone size: few; D gene: NA; J gene: TRBJ2-3; CDR3 protein: CASSVYTSTDTQYF; CDR3 DNA: TGTGCCAGCAGTGTATACACTAGCACAGATACGCAGTATTTT
V gene: TRBV20-1; clone size: many; D gene: TRBD2; J gene: TRBJ2-7; CDR3 protein: CSAQLAAHPYEQYF; CDR3 DNA: TGCAGTGCTCAACTAGCGGCCCATCCCTACGAGCAGTACTTC
V gene: TRBV12-3/TRBV12-4; clone size: once; D gene: TRBD2; J gene: TRBJ2-7; CDR3 protein: CASSWPGGYEQYF; CDR3 DNA: TGTGCCAGCAGTTGGCCGGGAGGGTACGAGCAGTACTTC
V gene: TRBV7-9; clone size: NA; D gene: NA; J gene: TRBJ2-1; CDR3 protein: CASSRAEIYNEQFF; CDR3 DNA: TGTGCCAGCAGCCGGGCGGAAATTTACAATGAGCAGTTCTTC
V gene: TRBV7-8; clone size: few; D gene: NA; J gene: TRBJ2-7; CDR3 protein: CASSLRQYEQYF; CDR3 DNA: TGTGCCAGCAGCTTACGGCAGTACGAGCAGTACTTC
V gene: TRBV27; clone size: NA; D gene: NA; J gene: TRBJ1-2; CDR3 protein: CASSPTVRVNYGYTF; CDR3 DNA: TGTGCCAGCAGTCCTACAGTGCGGGTGAACTATGGCTACACCTTC
V gene: TRBV20-1; clone size: many; D gene: NA; J gene: TRBJ2-2; CDR3 protein: CSARPFSSRIAGELFF; CDR3 DNA: TGCAGTGCTAGGCCGTTTAGTTCCCGAATTGCCGGGGAGCTGTTTTTT
V gene: TRBV7-9; clone size: NA; D gene: TRBD1; J gene: TRBJ2-2; CDR3 protein: CASRRTYRGSTGELFF; CDR3 DNA: TGTGCCAGCAGACGCACCTACAGGGGGAGCACCGGGGAGCTGTTTTTT
V gene: TRBV12-3/TRBV12-4; clone size: NA; D gene: NA; J gene: TRBJ1-1; CDR3 protein: CASISRSPNTEAFF; CDR3 DNA: TGTGCCAGCATCTCCAGGTCCCCGAACACTGAAGCTTTCTTT
V gene: TRBV7-6; clone size: NA; D gene: NA; J gene: TRBJ1-6; CDR3 protein: CASSLVGGHNSPLHF; CDR3 DNA: TGTGCCAGCAGCTTAGTGGGGGGACATAATTCACCCCTCCACTTT
V gene: TRBV5-1; clone size: few; D gene: NA; J gene: TRBJ2-1; CDR3 protein: CASSLGGGLSYNEQFF; CDR3 DNA: TGCGCCAGCAGCTTGGGGGGCGGGCTCTCCTACAATGAGCAGTTCTTC
V gene: TRBV20-1; clone size: NA; D gene: TRBD1; J gene: TRBJ1-4; CDR3 protein: CSARGGGTGEKLFF; CDR3 DNA: TGCAGTGCTAGAGGCGGGGGGACAGGTGAAAAACTGTTTTTT
V gene: TRBV20-1; clone size: few; D gene: NA; J gene: TRBJ2-5; CDR3 protein: CSARPLRRYQETQYF; CDR3 DNA: TGCAGTGCTAGACCCCTAAGACGGTACCAAGAGACCCAGTACTTC
V gene: TRBV11-2; clone size: NA; D gene: NA; J gene: TRBJ2-1; CDR3 protein: CASSFDGWYEQFF; CDR3 DNA: TGTGCCAGCAGCTTCGACGGATGGTATGAGCAGTTCTTC
V gene: TRBV29-1; clone size: few; D gene: TRBD2; J gene: TRBJ2-1; CDR3 protein: CSVVGGRGGFYYNEQFF; CDR3 DNA: TGCAGCGTTGTAGGCGGGCGGGGGGGATTTTACTACAATGAGCAGTTCTTC
V gene: TRBV3-1; clone size: few; D gene: NA; J gene: TRBJ2-7; CDR3 protein: CASSDTNMDGYEQYF; CDR3 DNA: TGTGCCAGCAGCGACACTAACATGGACGGCTACGAGCAGTACTTC
V gene: TRBV29-1; clone size: few; D gene: TRBD2; J gene: TRBJ2-7; CDR3 protein: CSVALRSSGNYEQYF; CDR3 DNA: TGCAGCGTTGCCCTTCGATCTAGCGGAAACTACGAGCAGTACTTC
V gene: TRBV5-1; clone size: NA; D gene: NA; J gene: TRBJ2-2; CDR3 protein: CASSFRGRTGELFF; CDR3 DNA: TGCGCCAGCAGCTTCAGGGGAAGAACCGGGGAGCTGTTTTTT